The 11 T cell receptor beta chains reported below all come from one sample, sequenced in a study of T-cell memory formation after mild COVID-19. MiXCR, applied by TCRdb to the 5' RACE reads, yields one record per CDR3 protein. This sample has a few hundred thousand distinct CDR3 sequences, with 20% to 25% found just once. The sample consisted of PBMCs or a T cell subset sorted from them (not recorded which). The receptors here all came from an adult woman who had mild COVID-19 (a few samples of this study predate the infection). Cell type and time point are not known.

The J gene is TRBJ2-5, the V gene TRBV25-1; 7 nucleotides match TRBD1. This CDR3 is 14 amino acids long. V shed 3 bases and J 1 base; nucleotides not matched to a gene: 2. Germline V gene lookup returns CDR1 MGHDK and CDR2 SYGVNS. CDR3 amino acids: CASSETGFQETQYF. The DNA of the CDR3 is TGTGCCAGCAGTGAGACAGGGTTCCAAGAGACCCAGTACTTC.

The rearrangement joins TRBV9 to TRBJ2-1, with 8 bases that match TRBD2. The CDR3 extends over 15 amino acids. Germline V gene sequence: CDR1 SGDLS, CDR2 YYNGEE. Unmatched junction bases numbered 4, after V lost 0 bases and J lost 5 bases. This CDR3 is CASSVDGGANNEQFF. DNA for the CDR3: TGTGCCAGCAGCGTAGACGGGGGGGCTAACAATGAGCAGTTCTTC.

This sequence joins TRBV12-3 or TRBV12-4 and TRBJ2-7; D tentatively reads TRBD1 or TRBD2 (5 bases each). This CDR3 spans 14 amino acids. V lost 6 bases and J 6 bases, leaving 18 bases between the germline ends. The CDR3 sequence: CASRPLGETPEQYF. CDR3 nucleotides: TGTGCCAGCAGACCCTTGGGGGAGACCCCCGAGCAGTACTTC.

A few counts support this clonotype. V is TRBV6-5 and J is TRBJ2-3; D is unresolved. Trimming left V 2 bases short and J 3 bases short, with 6 bases between. The CDR3 consists of 13 residues. Germline-derived CDR1 and CDR2 are MNHEY and SVGAGI. The CDR3 here is CASSYVRTDTQYF. In nucleotides, the CDR3 is TGTGCCAGCAGTTACGTGAGGACAGATACGCAGTATTTT.

This clonotype came up many times. The V call is TRBV5-1, the J call TRBJ2-7, with D unclear. Germline V gene lookup returns CDR1 SGHRS and CDR2 YFSETQ. The length of the CDR3 is 12 residues. V shed 4 bases and J shed 2 bases, with 7 bases lying between them. The CDR3, as DNA: TGCGCCAGCAGCGTAGGGACCTACGAGCAGTACTTC. This codes for CASSVGTYEQYF.

This clonotype was observed a few times. The genes are TRBV29-1 and TRBJ2-1, with D maybe TRBD2 (6 bases). CDR3 length equals 12 residues. Trimming shortened V by 7 bases and J by 9 bases, and 16 bases separated the two germline ends. Germline V gene lookup returns CDR1 SQVTM and CDR2 ANQGSEA. This chain's CDR3 is CSAAGGSPEQFF. The DNA of the CDR3 is TGCAGCGCTGCTGGAGGGTCACCTGAGCAGTTCTTC.

The V and J genes are TRBV29-1 and TRBJ2-7; 9 nucleotides agree with TRBD2. The CDR3 length is 11 residues. With V trimmed by 3 bases and J by 10 bases, 4 bases remained unmatched. Germline V gene lookup returns CDR1 SQVTM and CDR2 ANQGSEA. The CDR3 spells CSVEGREGQYF. DNA of the CDR3: TGCAGCGTTGAGGGGCGGGAGGGCCAGTACTTC.

The table lists this clonotype with a few counts. The rearrangement uses TRBV30 and TRBJ1-6; TRBD1 is a possible D gene (6 bases). V was shortened by 3 bases and J by 13 bases, with 13 bases between the two germline ends. Germline V CDR1 and CDR2: GTSNPN, SVGIG (reference sequence). The CDR3 consists of 12 residues. The CDR3, as DNA: TGTGCCTGGAGGAGGGACATGACGCCCCTCCACTTT. Its protein is CAWRRDMTPLHF.

This clonotype was picked up many times. This chain uses TRBV20-1 with TRBJ2-3, with TRBD2 matching 7 bases. The length of the CDR3 is 13 residues. The trim removed 8 bases at V and 2 bases at J, leaving 7 bases unmatched. In germline, CDR1 is DFQATT, CDR2 SNEGSKA (reference sequence). CDR3 in amino acids: CSTTSGTTDTQYF. DNA for the CDR3: TGCAGTACGACAAGCGGGACCACAGATACGCAGTATTTT.

The chain links TRBV7-2 to TRBJ2-7; possible D gene TRBD2, 5 bases. In germline, CDR1 is SGHTA, CDR2 FQGNSA. V lost 1 base and J lost 3, with 13 bases in between. The CDR3 runs 15 residues. In nucleotides, the CDR3 is TGTGCCAGCAGCTTAGTGCTACTAGAAATCTACGAGCAGTACTTC. This encodes CASSLVLLEIYEQYF.

This clonotype was seen only a few times. The chain is built from TRBV7-3 and TRBJ1-1; D is unclear. CDR3 size: 15 residues. V lost 4 bases, J lost 0 bases, and 12 bases lay in between. The germline V gene encodes CDR1 SGHTA and CDR2 FQGTGA. Here the CDR3 reads CASSSQTGMNTEAFF. CDR3 nucleotide sequence: TGTGCCAGCAGCTCCCAGACCGGGATGAACACTGAAGCTTTCTTT.